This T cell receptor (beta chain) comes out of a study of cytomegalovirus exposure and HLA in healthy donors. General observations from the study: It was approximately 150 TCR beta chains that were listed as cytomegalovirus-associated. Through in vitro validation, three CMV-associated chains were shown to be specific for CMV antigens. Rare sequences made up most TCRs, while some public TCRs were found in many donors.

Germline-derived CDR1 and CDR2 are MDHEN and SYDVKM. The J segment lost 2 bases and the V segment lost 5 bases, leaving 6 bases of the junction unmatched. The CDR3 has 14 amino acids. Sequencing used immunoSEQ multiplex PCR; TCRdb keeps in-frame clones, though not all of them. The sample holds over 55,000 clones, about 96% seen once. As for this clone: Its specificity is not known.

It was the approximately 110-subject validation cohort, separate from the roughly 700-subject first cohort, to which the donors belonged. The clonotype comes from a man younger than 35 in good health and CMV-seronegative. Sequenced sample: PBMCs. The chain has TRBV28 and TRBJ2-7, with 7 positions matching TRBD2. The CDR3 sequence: CASSPLAEAYEQYF. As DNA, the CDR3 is TGTGCCAGCAGTCCCCTAGCGGAGGCCTACGAGCAGTACTTC. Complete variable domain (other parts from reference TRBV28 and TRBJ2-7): DVKVTQSSRYLVKRTGEKVFLECVQDMDHENMFWYRQDPGLGLRLIYFSYDVKMKEKGDIPEGYSVSREKKERFSLILESASTNQTSMYLCASSPLAEAYEQYFGPGTRLTVT.